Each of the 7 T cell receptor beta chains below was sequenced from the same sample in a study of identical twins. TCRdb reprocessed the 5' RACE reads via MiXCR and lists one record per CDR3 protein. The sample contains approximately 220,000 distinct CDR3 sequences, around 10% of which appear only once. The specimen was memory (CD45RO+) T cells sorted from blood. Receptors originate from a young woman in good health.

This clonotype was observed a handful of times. CDR3 in amino acids: CASSANRDTQYF. The DNA for the CDR3 is TGCGCCAGCAGTGCCAACCGAGATACGCAGTATTTT. This chain joins TRBV10-2 and TRBJ2-3; D ambiguous. V was trimmed by 4 bases and J by 5 bases, leaving 7 bases between them. The CDR3 loop spans 12 amino acids. Looked up from germline, CDR1 is WSHSY and CDR2 is SAAADI.

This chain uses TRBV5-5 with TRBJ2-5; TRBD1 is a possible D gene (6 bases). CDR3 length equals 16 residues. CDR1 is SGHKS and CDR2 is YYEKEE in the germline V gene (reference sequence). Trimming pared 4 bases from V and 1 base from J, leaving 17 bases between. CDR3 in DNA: TGTGCCAGCAGCCCAACTTACCCAGGGGTCCAAGAGACCCAGTACTTC. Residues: CASSPTYPGVQETQYF.

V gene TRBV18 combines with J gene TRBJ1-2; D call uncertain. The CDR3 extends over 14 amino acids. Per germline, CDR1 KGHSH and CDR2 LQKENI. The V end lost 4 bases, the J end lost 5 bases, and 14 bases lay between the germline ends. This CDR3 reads CASSLSATAYGYTF. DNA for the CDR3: TGTGCCAGCTCACTGTCAGCGACCGCGTATGGCTACACCTTC.

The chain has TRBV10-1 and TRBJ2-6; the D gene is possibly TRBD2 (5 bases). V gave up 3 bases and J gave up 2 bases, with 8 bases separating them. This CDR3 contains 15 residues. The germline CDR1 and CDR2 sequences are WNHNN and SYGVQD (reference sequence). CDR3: CASSDGGAGANVLTF. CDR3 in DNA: TGCGCCAGCAGTGACGGAGGAGCTGGGGCCAACGTCCTGACTTTC.

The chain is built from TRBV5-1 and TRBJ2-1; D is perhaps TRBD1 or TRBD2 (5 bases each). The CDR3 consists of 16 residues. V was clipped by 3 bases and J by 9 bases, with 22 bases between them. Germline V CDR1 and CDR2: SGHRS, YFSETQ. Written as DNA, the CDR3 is TGCGCCAGCAGCTCATCTTCGGGGCGCGGTGTCCGTGAGCAGTTCTTC. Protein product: CASSSSSGRGVREQFF.

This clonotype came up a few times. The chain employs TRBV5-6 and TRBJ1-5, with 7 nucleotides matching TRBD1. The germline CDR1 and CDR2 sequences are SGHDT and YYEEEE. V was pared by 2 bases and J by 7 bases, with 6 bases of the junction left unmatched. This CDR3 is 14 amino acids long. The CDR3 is CASSFGTVGQPQHF. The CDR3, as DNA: TGTGCCAGCAGCTTCGGGACAGTGGGACAGCCCCAGCATTTT.

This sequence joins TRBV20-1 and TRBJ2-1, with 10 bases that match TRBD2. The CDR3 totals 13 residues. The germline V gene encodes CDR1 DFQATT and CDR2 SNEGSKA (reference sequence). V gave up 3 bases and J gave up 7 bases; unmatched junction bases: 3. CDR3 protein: CSARGLASNEQFF. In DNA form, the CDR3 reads TGCAGTGCTAGGGGACTAGCGAGTAATGAGCAGTTCTTC.